The TCR beta chain under discussion was sequenced for a study of blood T cell repertoires in COVID-19. The overall study: Sites across the United States, Italy and Spain contributed samples from acute and convalescent COVID-19.

Sequenced by immunoSEQ multiplex PCR; TCRdb stores in-frame clones only, minus some. The sample lists about 280,000 clones; roughly four fifths were seen once. Before they entered the study, exposed participants had met a COVID-19 case within 2 weeks. The sequence was collected from a man aged 40-49 years who had been exposed to COVID-19. The sequencing sample was made of PBMCs or T cells enriched from blood (not recorded which).

The CDR3 DNA reads TGTGCCAGTAGTCCGGGCGGGACCGGATTGCAGCCCCAGCATTTT. This encodes CASSPGGTGLQPQHF. V is TRBV19 and J is TRBJ1-5; the D gene is possibly TRBD1 (5 bases). The germline gives CDR1 LNHDA, CDR2 SQIVND (reference sequence). The length of the CDR3 is 15 residues. Trimming took 5 bases from V and 7 from J, leaving 18 bases between them. Supplemented by reference TRBV19 and TRBJ1-5, the full variable domain reads DGGITQSPKYLFRKEGQNVTLSCEQNLNHDAMYWYRQDPGQGLRLIYYSQIVNDFQKGDIAEGYSVSREKKESFPLTVTSAQKNPTAFYLCASSPGGTGLQPQHFGDGTRLSIL.